A single sample gave rise to the 18 T cell receptor beta chains below, sequenced in a study of Ad26.COV2.S vaccination and SARS-CoV-2 variants. Treatment denoted: about 20 received Ad26.COV2.S at low or high dose, single or two shots; about 5 received placebo; per-sample allocation not given. After the first vaccine or placebo injection, samples were drawn on day 63. Sequenced by immunoSEQ multiplex PCR; TCRdb stores in-frame clones only, minus some. Of hundreds of thousands of clones listed, around nine tenths are singletons. Specimen: peripheral blood, collected in a trial of Ad26.COV2.S vaccine versus placebo. The receptors originated from a person between 18 and 60 years old who received the Ad26.COV2.S COVID-19 vaccine or a placebo.

This clone came up a few times. The V and J genes are TRBV4-3 and TRBJ1-5; possibly TRBD1 for D (5 bases). Trimming shortened V by 1 base and J by 6 bases, and 7 bases separated the two germline ends. Germline CDR1 and CDR2: LGHNA and YSLEER. The CDR3 has 13 residues. This chain's CDR3 is CASSQGRVQPQHF. In nucleotides, the CDR3 is TGCGCCAGCAGCCAAGGCAGGGTTCAGCCCCAGCATTTT.

This CDR3 is CASSLGQGAYNEQFF. CDR3 in DNA: TGCGCCAGCAGCTTGGGGCAGGGGGCCTACAATGAGCAGTTCTTC. The rearrangement uses TRBV5-1 and TRBJ2-1; 7 nucleotides agree with TRBD1. Germline CDR1 reads SGHRS; CDR2 reads YFSETQ. V lost 0 bases and J lost 2; bases outside the gene matches: 2. CDR3 length: 15 residues.

As to this clone: The germline gene is not matched at one end of the junction; a read error may be the cause. Different DNA sequences within this sample yield the same CDR3. The chain couples TRBV11-2 to TRBJ1-2; 7 positions match TRBD1. The CDR3 totals 14 residues. The germline V gene encodes CDR1 SGHAT and CDR2 FQNNGV. CDR3 in amino acids: CASSLDRVVYGYTF. The CDR3 bases are TGTGCCAGCAGCCTAGACAGGGTAGTCTATGGCTACACCTTC. The full variable domain, its missing parts supplied by reference TRBV11-2 and TRBJ1-2, is EAGVAQSPRYKIIEKRQSVAFWCNPISGHATLYWYQQILGQGPKLLIQFQNNGVVDDSQLPKDRFSAERLKGVDSTLKIQPAKLEDSAVYLCASSLDRVVYGYTFGSGTRLTVV.

The rearrangement links TRBV11-2 to TRBJ2-3; 9 positions match TRBD2. V shed 6 bases and J 2 bases; nucleotides not matched to a gene: 6. Germline V gives CDR1 SGHAT, CDR2 FQNNGV. The CDR3 length is 15 residues. CDR3 sequence: CASSLTSGYTDTQYF. The CDR3 DNA reads TGTGCCAGCAGTCTGACTAGCGGATACACAGATACGCAGTATTTT.

There are a few counts of this clone. The J gene is TRBJ2-7, the V gene TRBV24-1; the D is unclear. Trimming stripped 0 bases from V and 9 bases from J, with 5 bases between. Germline V CDR1 and CDR2: KGHDR, SFDVKD. CDR3 length: 11 amino acids. The CDR3 region has the DNA TGTGCCACCAGTGATTTGGAGGTGCAGTACTTC. This sequence encodes CATSDLEVQYF.

The chain uses TRBV7-9 and TRBJ2-3; no reliable D call. V was trimmed by 2 bases and J by 0 bases, leaving 12 bases between them. Germline V gives CDR1 SEHNR, CDR2 FQNEAQ (reference sequence). The CDR3 is 16 amino acids. CDR3: CASSLFIMPSTDTQYF. The CDR3, as DNA: TGTGCCAGCAGCTTATTCATAATGCCTAGCACAGATACGCAGTATTTT.

The chain links TRBV4-1 to TRBJ2-7; the D is unclear. The germline CDR1 and CDR2 sequences are MGHRA and YSYEKL. There are 15 residues in the CDR3. Trimming removed 1 base at V and 3 bases at J, with 13 bases between. CDR3 amino acids: CASSQAPVTFYEQYF. CDR3 DNA sequence: TGCGCCAGCAGCCAAGCCCCCGTTACTTTCTACGAGCAGTACTTC.

This clone was picked up one time. The CDR3 is CASSPGDGTDTQYF. The CDR3 DNA follows: TGCGCCAGCAGCCCGGGGGACGGCACAGATACGCAGTATTTT. The chain uses TRBV5-1 and TRBJ2-3; possibly TRBD2 for D (6 bases). V was trimmed by 4 bases and J by 1 base, leaving 10 bases between them. CDR3 length: 14 amino acids. The germline gives CDR1 SGHRS, CDR2 YFSETQ. Together with reference TRBV5-1 and TRBJ2-3, the CDR3 gives the full variable domain: KAGVTQTPRYLIKTRGQQVTLSCSPISGHRSVSWYQQTPGQGLQFLFEYFSETQRNKGNFPGRFSGRQFSNSRSEMNVSTLELGDSALYLCASSPGDGTDTQYFGPGTRLTVL.

This chain connects TRBV24-1 to TRBJ2-5; tentatively, D is TRBD1 or TRBD2 (7 bases each). The CDR3 consists of 16 residues. The V end lost 4 bases, the J end lost 2 bases, and 16 bases lay between the germline ends. The germline V gene has CDR1 KGHDR and CDR2 SFDVKD. The CDR3 loop is CATSDVQGRGQETQYF. CDR3 DNA sequence: TGTGCCACCAGTGACGTACAGGGGAGGGGGCAAGAGACCCAGTACTTC.

The CDR3 DNA sequence: TGTGCCAGCAGTTATGTCGGACAGCCGCGAAGAGAAGCTTTCTTT. Its protein is CASSYVGQPRREAFF. This chain joins TRBV6-5 and TRBJ1-1; the D gene is possibly TRBD1 (6 bases). The CDR3 is made up of 15 amino acids. V was cut by 3 bases and J by 8 bases, with 19 bases left in between. Looked up from germline, CDR1 is MNHEY and CDR2 is SVGAGI.

This sequence joins TRBV27 and TRBJ1-1; 7 nucleotides match TRBD1. Losses at the gene ends were 4 bases for V and 0 bases for J; bases not matched to a gene: 2. Per germline, CDR1 MNHEY and CDR2 SMNVEV (reference sequence). This CDR3 comprises 14 residues. This chain's CDR3 is CASSSRGMNTEAFF. CDR3 in DNA: TGTGCCAGCAGTTCCAGGGGGATGAACACTGAAGCTTTCTTT.

V gene TRBV4-3 combines with J gene TRBJ2-7, with D hard to call. The CDR3 has 16 residues. Deletions cut 0 bases from V and 4 bases from J, with 16 bases between. Germline CDR1 reads LGHNA; CDR2 reads YSLEER. CDR3 sequence: CASSQEHGLLVYEQYF. The CDR3 DNA sequence: TGCGCCAGCAGCCAAGAACACGGGCTCCTCGTATACGAGCAGTACTTC.

The gene calls are TRBV28 and TRBJ2-5; a weak D match, TRBD2 (7 bases). This CDR3 region has 15 residues. Germline V lookup: CDR1 MDHEN, CDR2 SYDVKM. V shed 6 bases and J shed 4 bases, with 18 bases lying between them. DNA for the CDR3: TGTGCCAGCAGAGAAACGGGGGGCGTTCGAGAGACCCAGTACTTC. It yields the protein CASRETGGVRETQYF.

V gene TRBV27 combines with J gene TRBJ2-7; no clear D gene. The CDR3 length is 13 residues. The V gene's germline CDR1 is MNHEY and CDR2 SMNVEV (reference sequence). The V and J ends lost 6 bases and 7 bases respectively, with 16 bases between them. The CDR3 coding sequence is TGTGCCAGCAGGCGGTGGGCTGAACAGGAGCAGTACTTC. Its protein product is CASRRWAEQEQYF.

This clone was counted a single time. The gene calls are TRBV7-2 and TRBJ1-5, with TRBD1 as a possible D gene (6 bases). The V gene lost 5 bases and the J gene lost 0 bases, with 17 bases spanning the gap. The germline gives CDR1 SGHTA, CDR2 FQGNSA. The CDR3 contains 17 residues. DNA of the CDR3: TGTGCCAGCAGCCCACCGGGACACCTCGATAGCAATCAGCCCCAGCATTTT. Its protein is CASSPPGHLDSNQPQHF.

J is TRBJ1-5 and V is TRBV9, with D possibly TRBD1 on 5 matching bases. V was pared by 4 bases and J by 2 bases, with 13 bases between. The CDR3 consists of 15 residues. Germline assignment: CDR1 SGDLS and CDR2 YYNGEE. Here the CDR3 DNA reads TGTGCCAGCAGCCCGCATGGGGCCGGCAATCAGCCCCAGCATTTT. Translation gives CASSPHGAGNQPQHF.

The chain is built from TRBV19 and TRBJ2-1, with D maybe TRBD1 (5 bases). Germline V gives CDR1 LNHDA, CDR2 SQIVND (reference sequence). With 7 bases removed from V and 0 bases from J, the gap between germline ends came to 10 bases. This CDR3 is built from 14 residues. The CDR3 loop is CASNLGRSYNEQFF. DNA of the CDR3: TGTGCCAGTAATTTGGGGCGCTCCTACAATGAGCAGTTCTTC.

The gene calls are TRBV6-5 and TRBJ2-7; TRBD2 might be the D (5 bases). The V gene's germline CDR1 is MNHEY and CDR2 SVGAGI. CDR3 length equals 14 residues. Trimming left V 6 bases short and J 2 bases short, with 14 bases between. This CDR3 reads CASSERRWPYEQYF. The CDR3 DNA sequence: TGTGCCAGCAGCGAGCGGCGGTGGCCCTACGAGCAGTACTTC.